The clone carrying this T cell receptor (beta chain) was seen only a few times. This record belongs to a study of beta chain features in type 1 diabetes. cDNA synthesis used the whole RNA isolate, giving expressed TCRB sequences. Profiled with immunoSEQ multiplex PCR; TCRdb holds only in-frame clones, not every one. The sample carries a few hundred thousand clones, around 19% recorded once. The CDR3 has 16 residues. The junction had 8 bases not matched to a gene; V was cut back by 5 bases and J by 0 bases. The germline CDR1 and CDR2 sequences are MNHEY and SMNVEV (reference sequence). The sequence derives from a woman aged 18-35 years in good health. The chain carries TRBV27 and TRBJ1-1, with 8 bases identical to TRBD1. The sequencing sample was made of naive CD4+ T cells from blood. In DNA form, the CDR3 reads TGTGCCAGCAGTATCCGGACAGGGTCCTTGAACACTGAAGCTTTCTTT. It translates to CASSIRTGSLNTEAFF.